Listed below are T cell receptor beta chains from one sample, sequenced in a study of PD-1 blockade in classical Hodgkin lymphoma. Sequenced by immunoSEQ multiplex PCR; TCRdb stores in-frame clones only, minus some. The repertoire holds around 25,000 clones, with roughly three quarters as singletons. The source material was peripheral blood mononuclear cells (PBMCs), sampled at baseline. These TCRs come from a human donor with classical Hodgkin lymphoma. Each CDR3 is given with its conserved first and last residue. The D gene is left open where the match is weak. A row's size may be missing; if present it is once, few, many or a size class.

size: NA
J: TRBJ1-2
V: TRBV4-3
D: NA
CDR3: CASSQVLGQYYTF
DNA: TGCGCCAGCAGCCAAGTCCTGGGGCAGTACTACACCTTC

size: NA
J: TRBJ2-7
V: TRBV7-9
D: NA
CDR3: CASSLVNSYKQYF
DNA: TGTGCCAGCAGCTTAGTAAACAGCTACAAGCAGTACTTC

size: NA
J: TRBJ2-5
V: TRBV6-6
D: NA
CDR3: CASSPKGGWETQYF
DNA: TGTGCCAGCAGTCCCAAAGGAGGGTGGGAGACCCAGTACTTC

size: NA
J: TRBJ1-1
V: TRBV27
D: TRBD1
CDR3: CASSWTGGMDTEAFF
DNA: TGTGCCAGCAGTTGGACAGGGGGCATGGACACTGAAGCTTTCTTT

size: NA
J: TRBJ1-1
V: TRBV6-1
D: TRBD1
CDR3: CASSKDRDLNTEAFF
DNA: TGTGCCAGCAGTAAGGACAGGGACCTAAACACTGAAGCTTTCTTT

size: NA
J: TRBJ2-5
V: TRBV7-2
D: NA
CDR3: CASSLGGYLQETQYF
DNA: TGTGCCAGCAGCTTAGGGGGCTACTTGCAAGAGACCCAGTACTTC

size: NA
J: TRBJ2-6
V: TRBV7-2
D: TRBD1
CDR3: CASSLASGQGARGANVLTF
DNA: TGTGCCAGCAGCTTAGCGTCGGGACAGGGGGCTAGAGGGGCCAACGTCCTGACTTTC

size: NA
J: TRBJ1-2
V: TRBV6-1
D: TRBD1
CDR3: CASSDRQGGDGYTF
DNA: TGTGCCAGCAGTGATCGACAGGGGGGGGATGGCTACACCTTC

size: NA
J: TRBJ2-5
V: TRBV10-1
D: NA
CDR3: CASSRRSGISVETQYF
DNA: TGCGCCAGCAGCCGCCGATCAGGGATCAGCGTCGAGACCCAGTACTTC

size: NA
J: TRBJ2-1
V: TRBV5-6
D: TRBD2
CDR3: CASSSVTSGGAGWNEQFF
DNA: TGTGCCAGCAGCTCGGTCACTAGCGGGGGGGCCGGGTGGAATGAGCAGTTCTTC

size: NA
J: TRBJ2-6
V: TRBV30
D: NA
CDR3: CAQPSGANVLTF
DNA: TGTGCGCAGCCCTCTGGGGCCAACGTCCTGACTTTC

size: once
J: TRBJ2-5
V: TRBV7-3
D: TRBD2
CDR3: CASSLMGGLDETQYF
DNA: TGTGCCAGCAGCTTAATGGGCGGACTAGACGAGACCCAGTACTTC

size: NA
J: TRBJ1-1
V: TRBV5-4
D: NA
CDR3: CASSRTQTEAFF
DNA: TGTGCCAGCAGTCGGACACAAACTGAAGCTTTCTTT

size: NA
J: TRBJ2-5
V: TRBV28
D: NA
CDR3: CASSYPDSWGAEETQYF
DNA: TGTGCCAGCAGTTACCCCGACAGCTGGGGAGCGGAGGAGACCCAGTACTTC

size: few
J: TRBJ1-1
V: TRBV5-4
D: NA
CDR3: CASSSGGPPAMNTEAFF
DNA: TGTGCCAGCAGCTCGGGGGGCCCCCCGGCCATGAACACTGAAGCTTTCTTT

size: NA
J: TRBJ1-5
V: TRBV5-4
D: NA
CDR3: CASSLFGQPQHF
DNA: TGTGCCAGCAGCTTGTTCGGTCAGCCCCAGCATTTT

size: NA
J: TRBJ2-5
V: TRBV4-3
D: NA
CDR3: CASSQDVGGPGTQYF
DNA: TGCGCCAGCAGCCAAGATGTGGGGGGGCCGGGGACCCAGTACTTC

size: NA
J: TRBJ2-6
V: TRBV2
D: NA
CDR3: CASSEALHVVVSGANVLTF
DNA: TGTGCCAGCAGTGAAGCGCTTCATGTGGTGGTCTCCGGGGCCAACGTCCTGACTTTC

size: NA
J: TRBJ1-2
V: TRBV19
D: NA
CDR3: CASSITAETYGYTF
DNA: TGTGCCAGTAGTATCACTGCGGAGACTTATGGCTACACCTTC

size: NA
J: TRBJ2-3
V: TRBV7-8
D: NA
CDR3: CASSPRITDTQYF
DNA: TGTGCCAGCAGCCCGCGAATCACAGATACGCAGTATTTT

size: NA
J: TRBJ2-5
V: TRBV28
D: TRBD2
CDR3: CASSLGLLAGGSLVETQYF
DNA: TGTGCCAGCAGTTTAGGATTACTAGCGGGGGGCTCGTTGGTAGAGACCCAGTACTTC

size: NA
J: TRBJ2-7
V: TRBV4-1
D: NA
CDR3: CASSQGWDKYEQYF
DNA: TGCGCCAGCAGCCAAGGCTGGGACAAATACGAGCAGTACTTC

size: NA
J: TRBJ1-3
V: TRBV18
D: NA
CDR3: CASSEDPRRGNTIYF
DNA: TGTGCCAGCTCAGAGGACCCAAGGCGCGGAAACACCATATATTTT

size: NA
J: TRBJ2-1
V: TRBV7-9
D: NA
CDR3: CASSLDPDFSYNEQFF
DNA: TGTGCCAGCAGCTTAGATCCGGACTTCTCCTACAATGAGCAGTTCTTC

size: NA
J: TRBJ1-2
V: TRBV6-6
D: NA
CDR3: CASSYDREINYGYTF
DNA: TGTGCCAGCAGTTATGATCGGGAAATTAACTATGGCTACACCTTC

size: NA
J: TRBJ2-3
V: TRBV7-8
D: TRBD2
CDR3: CASSLGGGSGDTQYF
DNA: TGTGCCAGCAGCTTAGGGGGGGGTTCGGGAGATACGCAGTATTTT

size: NA
J: TRBJ1-1
V: TRBV5-1
D: NA
CDR3: CASTLLEGNTEAFF
DNA: TGCGCCAGCACCCTTCTTGAAGGGAACACTGAAGCTTTCTTT

size: NA
J: TRBJ1-4
V: TRBV6-1
D: NA
CDR3: CASSEARGRAEKLFF
DNA: TGTGCCAGCAGTGAAGCGCGAGGAAGGGCTGAAAAACTGTTTTTT

size: NA
J: TRBJ2-7
V: TRBV11-2
D: TRBD1
CDR3: CASRLAGQGSYEQYF
DNA: TGTGCCAGCAGGCTAGCCGGACAGGGCTCCTACGAGCAGTACTTC

size: NA
J: TRBJ2-1
V: TRBV18
D: NA
CDR3: CASSPPRGRDGSYNEQFF
DNA: TGTGCCAGCTCACCACCGAGGGGCAGGGATGGATCCTACAATGAGCAGTTCTTC

size: NA
J: TRBJ1-5
V: TRBV7-2
D: NA
CDR3: CASSPRGYSNQPQHF
DNA: TGTGCCAGCAGCCCACGTGGGTATAGCAATCAGCCCCAGCATTTT

size: NA
J: TRBJ2-7
V: TRBV19
D: TRBD2
CDR3: CASSFPGGDYEQYF
DNA: TGTGCCAGTAGCTTCCCGGGAGGTGACTACGAGCAGTACTTC

size: few
J: TRBJ1-2
V: TRBV4-1
D: TRBD1
CDR3: CASSQSTGYYGYTF
DNA: TGCGCCAGCAGCCAATCGACAGGGTACTATGGCTACACCTTC

size: NA
J: TRBJ2-7
V: TRBV10-3
D: NA
CDR3: CAISDLYEQYF
DNA: TGTGCCATCAGTGACCTCTACGAGCAGTACTTC

size: NA
J: TRBJ1-1
V: TRBV30
D: TRBD1
CDR3: CAWSRGHTEAFF
DNA: TGTGCCTGGAGTAGGGGGCACACTGAAGCTTTCTTT

size: few
J: TRBJ2-2
V: TRBV27
D: NA
CDR3: CASSFRTGELFF
DNA: TGTGCCAGCAGTTTCAGGACCGGGGAGCTGTTTTTT

size: NA
J: TRBJ1-5
V: TRBV5-5
D: TRBD1
CDR3: CASSAGQGAGVGNQPQHF
DNA: TGTGCCAGCAGCGCGGGACAGGGGGCTGGTGTGGGCAATCAGCCCCAGCATTTT

size: NA
J: TRBJ1-1
V: TRBV2
D: NA
CDR3: CASSVGIPANTEAFF
DNA: TGTGCCAGCTCTGTAGGGATTCCGGCGAACACTGAAGCTTTCTTT

size: NA
J: TRBJ2-2
V: TRBV5-1
D: NA
CDR3: CASSFLRGTGELFF
DNA: TGCGCCAGCAGCTTTTTACGGGGAACCGGGGAGCTGTTTTTT

size: NA
J: TRBJ1-5
V: TRBV7-9
D: NA
CDR3: CASSLQDNQPQHF
DNA: TGTGCCAGCAGCTTACAGGACAATCAGCCCCAGCATTTT

size: NA
J: TRBJ1-1
V: TRBV25-1
D: NA
CDR3: CASSDRSTEAFF
DNA: TGTGCCAGCAGTGACCGGAGCACTGAAGCTTTCTTT

size: NA
J: TRBJ2-7
V: TRBV6-5
D: NA
CDR3: CASSYSQGIDYEQYF
DNA: TGTGCCAGCAGTTACTCCCAGGGGATAGACTACGAGCAGTACTTC

size: NA
J: TRBJ2-1
V: TRBV29-1
D: TRBD2
CDR3: CSVDPSGVYNEQFF
DNA: TGCAGCGTGGACCCCAGCGGGGTCTACAATGAGCAGTTCTTC

size: NA
J: TRBJ2-1
V: TRBV14
D: NA
CDR3: CASSHLAGAHEQFF
DNA: TGTGCCAGCAGCCATCTGGCAGGGGCCCATGAGCAGTTCTTC

size: NA
J: TRBJ2-7
V: TRBV5-4
D: TRBD2
CDR3: CASKKSGTSVNEQYF
DNA: TGTGCCAGCAAAAAATCCGGGACTAGCGTCAACGAGCAGTACTTC

size: NA
J: TRBJ2-3
V: TRBV19
D: TRBD1
CDR3: CASSGGTGLTDTQYF
DNA: TGTGCCAGTAGTGGAGGGACAGGCCTTACAGATACGCAGTATTTT

size: NA
J: TRBJ1-2
V: TRBV5-1
D: NA
CDR3: CASSLDRVVSYGYTF
DNA: TGCGCCAGCAGCTTGGACAGGGTGGTTTCCTATGGCTACACCTTC

size: once
J: TRBJ2-3
V: TRBV19
D: NA
CDR3: CASSYREFTDTQYF
DNA: TGTGCCAGTAGTTACAGGGAGTTCACAGATACGCAGTATTTT

size: NA
J: TRBJ1-5
V: TRBV5-6
D: NA
CDR3: CASSFGNGNQPQHF
DNA: NA

size: NA
J: TRBJ2-1
V: TRBV11-2
D: TRBD2
CDR3: CASSLGVGRGDNEQFF
DNA: TGTGCCAGCAGCTTAGGGGTAGGACGGGGGGACAATGAGCAGTTCTTC

size: NA
J: TRBJ2-3
V: TRBV27
D: NA
CDR3: CASSLSGVQLPRTRTDTQYF
DNA: TGTGCCAGCAGTTTATCGGGGGTGCAGCTCCCACGGACGCGCACAGATACGCAGTATTTT

size: NA
J: TRBJ1-1
V: TRBV29-1
D: NA
CDR3: CSALGRSNTEAFF
DNA: TGCAGCGCTTTAGGGAGATCCAACACTGAAGCTTTCTTT

size: few
J: TRBJ2-1
V: TRBV10-3
D: TRBD2
CDR3: CAISETSGGFNEQFF
DNA: TGTGCCATCAGTGAAACTAGCGGGGGGTTTAATGAGCAGTTCTTC

size: NA
J: TRBJ1-1
V: TRBV6-6
D: NA
CDR3: CASSFGANTEAFF
DNA: TGTGCCAGCAGTTTCGGGGCTAACACTGAAGCTTTCTTT

size: NA
J: TRBJ2-5
V: TRBV27
D: NA
CDR3: CASSSIRGYQETQYF
DNA: TGTGCCAGCAGTTCCATCCGGGGCTACCAAGAGACCCAGTACTTC

size: NA
J: TRBJ1-2
V: TRBV2
D: NA
CDR3: CASSVGQSYGYTF
DNA: TGTGCCAGCAGTGTGGGGCAGAGTTATGGCTACACCTTC